The entry that follows covers one T cell receptor beta chain sequence. This sample is part of a study of shared clonotypes between healthy human individuals. The assay was immunoSEQ multiplex PCR, and TCRdb's table has in-frame clones only and misses some. Of roughly 2.5 million clones listed, approximately 94% are singletons. There are 13 residues in the CDR3. Germline CDR1 and CDR2: MNHNY and SVGAGI (reference sequence). V gave up 5 bases and J gave up 7 bases, with 12 bases separating them. The V gene is TRBV6-6, the J gene TRBJ1-5; D is undetermined. The clonotype originates from a man in his late teens or twenties in good health. Sequenced material: naive CD4+ T cells sorted from blood. The subset denotes: CD45RA+ positively selected. CDR3 loop: CASSTGPGQPQHF. The CDR3 bases are TGTGCCAGCAGTACGGGTCCTGGACAGCCCCAGCATTTT.